These 8 T cell receptor beta chains were sequenced from one sample in a study of blood T cell repertoires in COVID-19. Some clones are missing from TCRdb's copy, which holds only in-frame ones; the method was immunoSEQ multiplex PCR. Among some 200,000 clones listed, roughly 89% were seen once. Input material: peripheral blood. These receptors all come from a man between 18 and 35 years old with active or convalescent COVID-19.

The chain employs TRBV2 and TRBJ2-7; 8 bases agree with TRBD1. Germline V gene lookup returns CDR1 SNHLY and CDR2 FYNNEI. Trimming at V came to 8 bases and at J to 0 bases, leaving 3 bases not matched to a gene. The CDR3 consists of 13 residues. The CDR3 loop reads CASRDRGSYEQYF. Written as DNA, the CDR3 is TGTGCCAGCCGCGACAGGGGCTCCTACGAGCAGTACTTC.

This chain connects TRBV10-1 to TRBJ2-7; 13 bases agree with TRBD2. The CDR3 runs 18 residues. Germline V lookup: CDR1 WNHNN, CDR2 SYGVQD (reference sequence). V was pared by 7 bases and J by 3 bases, with 15 bases of the junction left unmatched. CDR3 DNA: TGCGCCAGCATCACTCGGACTAGCGGGAGTCTGGGGGACTACGAGCAGTACTTC. It codes for CASITRTSGSLGDYEQYF.

J is TRBJ2-3 and V is TRBV19, with D possibly TRBD2 on 6 matching bases. Germline CDR1 is LNHDA and CDR2 is SQIVND (reference sequence). V lost 1 base and J 4 bases, leaving 12 bases between the germline ends. This CDR3 is built from 15 residues. The CDR3 region is CASSIGRRVPDTQYF. In DNA form, the CDR3 reads TGTGCCAGTAGTATAGGCCGGAGGGTCCCAGATACGCAGTATTTT.

The rearrangement joins TRBV12-3 or TRBV12-4 to TRBJ1-2; TRBD1 matches 7 bases. J gave up 10 bases and V 6 bases, and 11 bases lay outside the gene matches. CDR3 length: 13 amino acids. The CDR3 is CASSPGQLVSYTF. CDR3 bases: TGTGCCAGCAGCCCGGGACAGTTGGTTTCCTACACCTTC.

This rearrangement joins TRBV3-1 (or the pseudogene TRBV3-2) to TRBJ2-3; possible D gene TRBD2, 5 bases. This CDR3 has 14 residues. Trimming shortened V by 4 bases and J by 7 bases, and 15 bases separated the two germline ends. Germline CDR1 LGHDT, CDR2 YNNKEL (reference sequence). CDR3 sequence reads: CASSPRRGIYTQYF. In nucleotides, the CDR3 is TGTGCCAGCAGCCCACGGAGAGGGATATATACGCAGTATTTT.

This chain connects TRBV4-1 to TRBJ1-4; TRBD1 might be the D (6 bases). Trimming stripped 4 bases from V and 4 bases from J, with 19 bases between. This CDR3 is 17 amino acids long. Germline CDR1 and CDR2: MGHRA and YSYEKL. The CDR3 nucleotides read TGCGCCAGCAGCCCGCCTCCAGTCGGGACAAGTAATGAAAAACTGTTTTTT. It encodes CASSPPPVGTSNEKLFF.

The chain has TRBV2 and TRBJ2-3, with D tentatively TRBD1 (6 bases). The CDR3 covers 14 residues. The ends were cut back, 6 bases at V and 2 bases at J, with 12 bases in the middle. Per germline, CDR1 SNHLY and CDR2 FYNNEI. Here the CDR3 DNA reads TGTGCCAGCAGGCCGGACAGACCCACAGATACGCAGTATTTT. This sequence encodes CASRPDRPTDTQYF. Variable domain in full (rest from reference TRBV2 and TRBJ2-3): EPEVTQTPSHQVTQMGQEVILRCVPISNHLYFYWYRQILGQKVEFLVSFYNNEISEKSEIFDDQFSVERPDGSNFTLKIRSTKLEDSAMYFCASRPDRPTDTQYFGPGTRLTVL.

This rearrangement joins TRBV4-1 to TRBJ1-5, with D possibly being TRBD1 (6 bases). Trimming took off 1 base at V and 5 bases at J, with 12 bases between the two ends. This CDR3 spans 15 amino acids. Germline V lookup: CDR1 MGHRA, CDR2 YSYEKL. CDR3 nucleotides: TGCGCCAGCAGCCAAGGGACGACAGGAGATCAGCCCCAGCATTTT. Protein product: CASSQGTTGDQPQHF.